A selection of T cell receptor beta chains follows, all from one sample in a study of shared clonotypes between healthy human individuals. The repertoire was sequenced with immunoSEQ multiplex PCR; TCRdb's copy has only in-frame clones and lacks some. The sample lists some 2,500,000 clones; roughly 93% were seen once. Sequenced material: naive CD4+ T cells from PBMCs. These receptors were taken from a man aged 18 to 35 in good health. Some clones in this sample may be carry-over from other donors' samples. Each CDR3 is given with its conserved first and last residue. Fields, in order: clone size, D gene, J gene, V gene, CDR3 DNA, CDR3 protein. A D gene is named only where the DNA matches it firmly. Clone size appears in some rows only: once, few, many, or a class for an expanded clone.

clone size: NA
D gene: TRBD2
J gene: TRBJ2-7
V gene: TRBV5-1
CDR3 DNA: TGCGCCAGCAGCTTGGCCGGGAGGAACTCCTACGAGCAGTACTTC
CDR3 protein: CASSLAGRNSYEQYF

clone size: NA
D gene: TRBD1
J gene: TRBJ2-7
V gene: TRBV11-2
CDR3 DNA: TGTGCCAGCAGCTTAGAGTCGGGACAGTCTTCGCTTGGTACCTACGAGCAGTACTTC
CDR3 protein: CASSLESGQSSLGTYEQYF

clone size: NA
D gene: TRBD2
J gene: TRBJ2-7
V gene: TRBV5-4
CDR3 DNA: TGTGCCAGCAGCTTTGCTGGGACTAGCACATACGAGCAGTACTTC
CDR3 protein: CASSFAGTSTYEQYF

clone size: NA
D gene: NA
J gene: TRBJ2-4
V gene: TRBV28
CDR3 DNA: TGTGCCAGCAGTCGCCCGACAGGGAGCGGGACCAAAAACATTCAGTACTTC
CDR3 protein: CASSRPTGSGTKNIQYF

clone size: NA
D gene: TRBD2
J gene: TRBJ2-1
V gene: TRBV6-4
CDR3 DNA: TGTGCCAGCTTTACCGGGACTAGCGGGAGGTGCTCCTACAATGAGCAGTTCTTC
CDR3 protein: CASFTGTSGRCSYNEQFF

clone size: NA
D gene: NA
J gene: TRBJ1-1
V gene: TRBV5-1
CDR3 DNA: TGCGCCAGCAGCTTAAGGTCCGGGCCACAAACAGGCTCTGAAGCTTTCTTT
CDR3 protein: CASSLRSGPQTGSEAFF

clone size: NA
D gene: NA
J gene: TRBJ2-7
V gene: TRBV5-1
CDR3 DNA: TGCGCCAGCAGCTTGGTCATGGACAGTTCCTACGAGCAGTACTTC
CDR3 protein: CASSLVMDSSYEQYF

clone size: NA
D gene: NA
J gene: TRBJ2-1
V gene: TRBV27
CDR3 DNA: TGTGCCAGCAGTGTGGATGCCGGGAGCTACAATGAGCAGTTCTTC
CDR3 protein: CASSVDAGSYNEQFF

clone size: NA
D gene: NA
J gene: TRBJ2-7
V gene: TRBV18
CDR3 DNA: TGTGCCAGCTCACCACCGGTAGGGAGCGAGCAGTACTTC
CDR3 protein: CASSPPVGSEQYF

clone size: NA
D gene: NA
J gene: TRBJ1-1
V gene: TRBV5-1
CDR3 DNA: TGCGCCAGCAGCTTGGAACCGTGGAACACTGAAGCTTTCTTT
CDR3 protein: CASSLEPWNTEAFF

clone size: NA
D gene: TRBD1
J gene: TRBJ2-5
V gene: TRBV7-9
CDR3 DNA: TGTGCCAGCAGCACACCACTCCGGGACAGGGAACAAGAGACCCAGTACTTC
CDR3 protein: CASSTPLRDREQETQYF

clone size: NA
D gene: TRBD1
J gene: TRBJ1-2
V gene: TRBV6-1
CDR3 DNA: TGTGCCAGCAGGGTTGAGGGACAGGGGGTCTATGGCTACACCTTC
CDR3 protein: CASRVEGQGVYGYTF

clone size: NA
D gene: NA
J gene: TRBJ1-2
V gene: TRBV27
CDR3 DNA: TGTGCCAGCAAGCGCACCGGACCCACGAACGGTCGTTATGGCTACACCTTC
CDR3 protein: CASKRTGPTNGRYGYTF

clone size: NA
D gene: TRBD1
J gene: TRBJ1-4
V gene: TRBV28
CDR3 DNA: TGTGCCAGCTCGACGGGACAGCCTGGTGAAAAACTGTTTTTT
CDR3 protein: CASSTGQPGEKLFF

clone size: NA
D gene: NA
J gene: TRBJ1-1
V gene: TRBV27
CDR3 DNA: TGTGCCAGCAGTCAACCCCCCACCAATGGGACCCACACTGAAGCTTTCTTT
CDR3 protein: CASSQPPTNGTHTEAFF

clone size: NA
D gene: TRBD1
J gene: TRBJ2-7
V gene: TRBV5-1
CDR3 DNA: TGCGCCAGCAGCCGAGGGACAGGGAGCGCCTACGAGCAGTACTTC
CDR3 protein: CASSRGTGSAYEQYF

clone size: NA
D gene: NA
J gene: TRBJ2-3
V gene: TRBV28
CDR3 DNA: TGTGCCAGCAGCTCCGGGACACCTAGGGATACGCAGTATTTT
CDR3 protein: CASSSGTPRDTQYF

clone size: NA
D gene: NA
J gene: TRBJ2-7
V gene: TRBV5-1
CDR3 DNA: TGCGCCAGCAGCCCGAATGTACCAGCGGCTTACCTCTACGAGCAGTACTTC
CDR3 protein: CASSPNVPAAYLYEQYF

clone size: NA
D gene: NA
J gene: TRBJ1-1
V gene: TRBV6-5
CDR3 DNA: TGTGCCAGCGGGCCGATTGACGGAAGCACTGAAGCTTTCTTT
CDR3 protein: CASGPIDGSTEAFF

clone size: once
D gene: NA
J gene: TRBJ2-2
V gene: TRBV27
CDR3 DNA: TGTGCCAGCAGTCGGGGCAGACTGAACACCGGGGAGCTGTTTTTT
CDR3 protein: CASSRGRLNTGELFF

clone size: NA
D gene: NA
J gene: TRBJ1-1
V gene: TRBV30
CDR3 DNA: TGTGCCTGGAGTGTGTTCACTGAAGCTTTCTTT
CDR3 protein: CAWSVFTEAFF

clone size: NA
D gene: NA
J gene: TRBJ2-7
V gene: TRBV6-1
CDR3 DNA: TGTGCCAGCAGTGAAGTCGGGACCCCGGGGAACGAGCAGTACTTC
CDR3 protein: CASSEVGTPGNEQYF

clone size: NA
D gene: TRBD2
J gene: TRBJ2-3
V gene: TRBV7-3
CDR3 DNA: TGTGCCAGCAGCTTAATTGGTACTAGCGGAGCTAGCACAGATACGCAGTATTTT
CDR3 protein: CASSLIGTSGASTDTQYF

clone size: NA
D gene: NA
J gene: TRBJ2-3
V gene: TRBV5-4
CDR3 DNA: TGTGCCAGCAGCTTGGTAGGGACCCAGGCAGATACGCAGTATTTT
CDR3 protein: CASSLVGTQADTQYF

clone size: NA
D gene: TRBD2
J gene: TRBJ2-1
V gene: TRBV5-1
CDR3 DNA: TGCGCCAGCAGCCCGGGAGCGGGAGGCAGCAATGAGCAGTTCTTC
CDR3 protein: CASSPGAGGSNEQFF

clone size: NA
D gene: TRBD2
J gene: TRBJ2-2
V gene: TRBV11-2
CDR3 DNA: TGTGCCAGCAGACCTCTAGCGGGAAGCACCGGGGAGCTGTTTTTT
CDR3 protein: CASRPLAGSTGELFF

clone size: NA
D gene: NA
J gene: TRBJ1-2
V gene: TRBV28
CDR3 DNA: TGTGCCAGCAGTTTATCCGGGACGGTTAAAGGGGGCTACACCTTC
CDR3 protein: CASSLSGTVKGGYTF

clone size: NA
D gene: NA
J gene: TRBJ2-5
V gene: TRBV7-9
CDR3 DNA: TGTGCCACCACGGGGGGCGAGACCCAGTACTTC
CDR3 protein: CATTGGETQYF

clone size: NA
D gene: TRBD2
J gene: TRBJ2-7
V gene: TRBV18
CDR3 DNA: TGTGCCAGCTCACTAGCGGGTATAGCCTACGAGCAGTACTTC
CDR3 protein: CASSLAGIAYEQYF

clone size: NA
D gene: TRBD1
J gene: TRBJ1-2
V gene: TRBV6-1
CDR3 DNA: TGTGCCAGCAGTCCGGGACAGGGGTACTATGGCTACACCTTC
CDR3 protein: CASSPGQGYYGYTF

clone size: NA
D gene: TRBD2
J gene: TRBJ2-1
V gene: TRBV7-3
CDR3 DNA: TGTGCCAGCAGCCCAATTAGCGGGAGAGCTGGGAATGAGCAGTTCTTC
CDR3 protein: CASSPISGRAGNEQFF

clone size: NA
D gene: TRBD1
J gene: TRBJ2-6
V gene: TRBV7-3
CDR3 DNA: TGTGCCAGCAGCGCAAACAGGGGTTTGGACGTCCTGACTTTC
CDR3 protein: CASSANRGLDVLTF

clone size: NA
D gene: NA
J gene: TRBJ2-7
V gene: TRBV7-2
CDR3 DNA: TGTGCCAGCAGCTTAGCCCCGACAGGAGGAGCGTACGAGCAGTACTTC
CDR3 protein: CASSLAPTGGAYEQYF

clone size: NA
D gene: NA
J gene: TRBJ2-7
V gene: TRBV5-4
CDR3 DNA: TGTGCCAGCAGTTACGGAGGGAAACCTTCCTACGAGCAGTACTTC
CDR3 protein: CASSYGGKPSYEQYF

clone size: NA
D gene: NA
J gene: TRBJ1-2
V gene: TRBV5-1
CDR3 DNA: TGCGCCAGCAGCCCCAAGGGAAGTCCTAACTATGGCTACACCTTC
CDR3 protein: CASSPKGSPNYGYTF

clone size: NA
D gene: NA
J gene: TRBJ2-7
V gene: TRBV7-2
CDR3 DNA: TGTGCCAGCAGCTTAGCTGGACAGACCTACGAGCAGTACTTC
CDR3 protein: CASSLAGQTYEQYF

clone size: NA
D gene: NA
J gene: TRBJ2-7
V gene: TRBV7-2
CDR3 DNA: TGTGCCAGCAGCTTATGGACAGAGTACGAGCAGTACTTC
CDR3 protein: CASSLWTEYEQYF

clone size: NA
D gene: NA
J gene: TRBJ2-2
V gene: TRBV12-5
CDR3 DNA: TGTGCTAGTGGTCCCCGTGGGGTCGTGATCGGGTCCGGGGAGCTGTTTTTT
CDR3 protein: CASGPRGVVIGSGELFF

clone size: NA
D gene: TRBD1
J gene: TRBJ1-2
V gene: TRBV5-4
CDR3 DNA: TGTGCCAGCAGCCCTCCGGGACAGCCCTATGGCTACACCTTC
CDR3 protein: CASSPPGQPYGYTF

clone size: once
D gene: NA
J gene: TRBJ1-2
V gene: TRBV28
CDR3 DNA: TGTGCCAGCAGTGCCGGCTGGGGCAGGGCGGAAGGCTACACCTTC
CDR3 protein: CASSAGWGRAEGYTF

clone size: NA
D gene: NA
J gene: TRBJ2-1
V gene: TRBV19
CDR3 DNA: TGTGCCAGTAGCCCGGGACCGTACTACAATGAGCAGTTCTTC
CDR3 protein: CASSPGPYYNEQFF

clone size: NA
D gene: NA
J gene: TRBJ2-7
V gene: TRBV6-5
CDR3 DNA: TGTGCCAGCAGTGGGCAGTGGTACGAGCAGTACTTC
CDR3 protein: CASSGQWYEQYF